The entry that follows covers one T cell receptor beta chain sequence. These data belong to a study of cytomegalovirus exposure and HLA in healthy donors. The CDR3 is 12 residues long. Germline V CDR1 and CDR2: SQVTM, ANQGSEA. Trimming left V 6 bases short and J 4 bases short, with 13 bases between. Amplification used 60 Vbeta primers and 13 Jbeta primers. Assay: immunoSEQ multiplex PCR; the TCRdb copy retains only in-frame clones and omits some. The sample consists of over 55,000 clones, 65% to 85% of them appearing once. The chain has TRBV29-1 and TRBJ2-7, with a tentative D call TRBD1 (5 bases). The clonotype originates from a male donor in good health and CMV-seronegative. Sequenced: PBMCs. The CDR3 DNA reads as TGCAGCGTGGCGACAGCGTTTTACGAGCAGTACTTC. It codes for CSVATAFYEQYF.